This T cell receptor (beta chain) appears in the sequencing data of a study of human T cells and chemical hapten exposure. Study in general: The study patch tested 0.01% DPC on the upper back and read results at 6 days.

Regarding time point: patch test 1, 2 weeks after DPC sensitization. Treatment given: therapeutic diphenylcyclopropenone sensitization with weekly scalp DPC. To note about this clonotype: Its specificity is unknown.

TCRdb reprocessed the RACE reads via MiXCR and lists one record per CDR3 protein. Altogether 95,000 to 150,000 distinct CDR3 sequences are present, about 13% being singletons, with the ten largest covering 0.92%. Study outcomes and limitations: No shift was seen in TCRs above 1 in 1000 frequency with DPC sensitization. Clustering by CDR3 similarity yielded significantly more large clusters from expanded TCRs than controls.

The V gene's germline CDR1 is SQVTM and CDR2 ANQGSEA. The CDR3 has 15 amino acids. The junction had 10 bases not matched to a gene; V was cut back by 6 bases and J by 4 bases. The sample here was whole blood, taken in connection with sensitization to the hapten diphenylcyclopropenone (DPC). The source of this sequence is a man younger than 30 with alopecia areata. Some clones in this sample may be carry-over from other donors' samples. The chain links TRBV29-1 to TRBJ2-3; 10 positions agree with TRBD2. For the CDR3, the DNA is TGCAGCGTCGCAGCTAGCGGGGGCTGGGCAGATACGCAGTATTTT. Translated: CSVAASGGWADTQYF.